This T cell receptor beta chain was captured by sequencing in a study of blood T cell repertoires in COVID-19. Study background: Italy, Spain and the United States were the sources of the convalescent and acute COVID-19 samples.

In the original processing: Researchers report that nucleated cell counts were estimated from reference gene primer amplification. TCRdb keeps only in-frame clones here, not all; method: immunoSEQ multiplex PCR. Clone size and the V and J calls come from that table; the DNA yielded D and trimming. The sample shows about 400,000 clones, roughly 87% of them seen only once. The cohort comprised adults aged 18 to 89 years residing in under 25 US areas. Researchers sorted participants into cohorts using their self-reported clinical history. There are 15 residues in the CDR3. Trimming stripped 1 base from V and 3 bases from J, with 12 bases between. Per the germline V gene, CDR1 is SEHNR and CDR2 is FQNEAQ (reference sequence).

The sequence derives from a woman between 40 and 50 years old with acute COVID-19. The chain links TRBV7-9 to TRBJ2-5, with D unclear. Sequences were obtained from PBMCs or T cells enriched from blood (not recorded which). In DNA, the CDR3 is TGTGCCAGCAGCTTAGTCGAGGCCACGGAAGAGACCCAGTACTTC. Translating gives CASSLVEATEETQYF.